A selection of T cell receptor beta chains follows, all from one sample in a study of T cell changes during pregnancy in multiple sclerosis. Here immunoSEQ multiplex PCR was the method, and the copy in TCRdb shows in-frame clones only, minus some. This sample has roughly 41,000 clones, with around 89% found just once. The source was CD4+ T cells from peripheral blood mononuclear cells, collected in the first trimester of pregnancy. The receptors stem from a female donor with multiple sclerosis, enrolled in a pregnancy study. The CDR3 runs from the conserved cysteine through the conserved F or W. D genes are given only for firm matches. Rows give clone size only sometimes, using once, few, many, or a class for an expanded clone.

size: .
J: TRBJ2-1
V: TRBV18
D: .
DNA: TGTGCCAGCTCACCACCGCTCCCACAGATGGTGTACAATGAGCAGTTCTTC
CDR3: CASSPPLPQMVYNEQFF

size: .
J: TRBJ2-2
V: TRBV5-1
D: TRBD2
DNA: TGCGCCAGCAGCTTGGCCGGGACTAGCGGGAGAATAAACACCGGGGAGCTGTTTTTT
CDR3: CASSLAGTSGRINTGELFF

size: .
J: TRBJ2-5
V: TRBV4-3
D: TRBD2
DNA: TGCGCCAGCAGCCAAACTAGCGTAGACACCCAGTACTTC
CDR3: CASSQTSVDTQYF

size: .
J: TRBJ2-7
V: TRBV19
D: TRBD2
DNA: TGTGCCAGTAGTCGACTAGCGTCTTCCCCCTACGAGCAGTACTTC
CDR3: CASSRLASSPYEQYF

size: .
J: TRBJ2-5
V: TRBV11-2
D: TRBD2
DNA: TGTGCCAGCAGCCCTTGGGGGGGACTCCAAGAGACCCAGTACTTC
CDR3: CASSPWGGLQETQYF

size: .
J: TRBJ1-4
V: TRBV5-1
D: TRBD1
DNA: TGCGCCAGCAGGGCGGGACAGGGGGCTGATGAAAAACTGTTTTTT
CDR3: CASRAGQGADEKLFF

size: .
J: TRBJ2-3
V: TRBV13
D: .
DNA: TGTGCCAGCAGCTTAGGGAGAGGCCCCACAGATACGCAGTATTTT
CDR3: CASSLGRGPTDTQYF

size: once
J: TRBJ2-6
V: TRBV6-6
D: .
DNA: TGTGCCAGCAGGCGGGATCCAGGGCCTGGGGCCAACGTCCTGACTTTC
CDR3: CASRRDPGPGANVLTF

size: few
J: TRBJ2-1
V: TRBV18
D: TRBD1
DNA: TGTGCCAGCTCACCTCGGACAGGGGACTACAATGAGCAGTTCTTC
CDR3: CASSPRTGDYNEQFF

size: once
J: TRBJ1-3
V: TRBV7-2
D: TRBD1
DNA: TGTGCCAGCAGCGCGACAGGGTCTGGAAACACCATATATTTT
CDR3: CASSATGSGNTIYF

size: .
J: TRBJ2-2
V: TRBV18
D: TRBD1
DNA: TGTGCCAGCTCACCCCGACAGGGGGTAGGCACCGGGGAGCTGTTTTTT
CDR3: CASSPRQGVGTGELFF

size: .
J: TRBJ2-1
V: TRBV9
D: TRBD2
DNA: TGTGCCAGCAGCGTAGTCCCGGGGACTAGCGGGAGCTACAATGAGCAGTTCTTC
CDR3: CASSVVPGTSGSYNEQFF

size: .
J: TRBJ2-1
V: TRBV7-3
D: .
DNA: TGTGCCAGCAGCCTGACTAGGGACTCCTACAATGAGCAGTTCTTC
CDR3: CASSLTRDSYNEQFF

size: once
J: TRBJ1-5
V: TRBV5-1
D: TRBD1
DNA: TGCGCCAGCAGCCCCGGGGACAGGGATAGCAATCAGCCCCAGCATTTT
CDR3: CASSPGDRDSNQPQHF

size: .
J: TRBJ2-2
V: TRBV7-2
D: .
DNA: TGTGCCAGCAGCCCGGCGGGCGGGATCAACACCGGGGAGCTGTTTTTT
CDR3: CASSPAGGINTGELFF

size: .
J: TRBJ1-4
V: TRBV5-5
D: .
DNA: TGTGCCACCGGAATGGGCGCAACTAATGAAAAACTGTTTTTT
CDR3: CATGMGATNEKLFF

size: .
J: TRBJ2-7
V: TRBV29-1
D: TRBD2
DNA: TGCAGCGTTTCTAATAGCGGGAGGGCGAGAGACGAGCAGTACTTC
CDR3: CSVSNSGRARDEQYF

size: .
J: TRBJ2-3
V: TRBV14
D: TRBD2
DNA: TGTGCCAGCAGCCAACGCACCTCGGGGGGAGATACGCAGTATTTT
CDR3: CASSQRTSGGDTQYF

size: .
J: TRBJ2-7
V: TRBV7-2
D: TRBD2
DNA: TGTGCCAGCAGCTTAGAGGTAGCGGGAGGGAACTATTACTACGAGCAGTACTTC
CDR3: CASSLEVAGGNYYYEQYF

size: .
J: TRBJ2-7
V: TRBV27
D: .
DNA: TGTGCCAGCAGTTTACAGGGGGGACGGCAGTACTTC
CDR3: CASSLQGGRQYF

size: .
J: TRBJ2-5
V: TRBV5-4
D: TRBD2
DNA: TGTGCCACCAGAACTAGCGGGAGCCAAGAGACCCAGTACTTC
CDR3: CATRTSGSQETQYF

size: .
J: TRBJ2-2
V: TRBV7-2
D: .
DNA: TGTGCCAGCAGCTTACGTCCGTTAACCGGGGAGCTGTTTTTT
CDR3: CASSLRPLTGELFF

size: .
J: TRBJ2-5
V: TRBV7-9
D: TRBD2
DNA: TGTGCCAGCAGCCGAGGACTAGCGGGAGCGTATAAAGAGACCCAGTACTTC
CDR3: CASSRGLAGAYKETQYF

size: .
J: TRBJ2-2
V: TRBV19
D: TRBD1
DNA: TGTGCCAGTACTCCAGGGACAGGGAGAAAAAGCGGGGAGCTGTTTTTT
CDR3: CASTPGTGRKSGELFF

size: .
J: TRBJ2-3
V: TRBV27
D: TRBD2
DNA: TGTGCCAGCAGTTCCCCGACTAGCGAGAGCACAGATACGCAGTATTTT
CDR3: CASSSPTSESTDTQYF

size: .
J: TRBJ2-4
V: TRBV19
D: TRBD2
DNA: TGTGCCAGTAGTATCCTTCCCGGGACTAGCGGTCTAGCCAAAAACATTCAGTACTTC
CDR3: CASSILPGTSGLAKNIQYF

size: .
J: TRBJ1-2
V: TRBV11-1
D: .
DNA: TGTGCCAGCAGCTTGCGCGGGTTGAACTATGGCTACACCTTC
CDR3: CASSLRGLNYGYTF

size: once
J: TRBJ2-7
V: TRBV14
D: TRBD2
DNA: TGTGCCAGCAGGGCTAGCGGGTACGGATACGAGCAGTACTTC
CDR3: CASRASGYGYEQYF

size: few
J: TRBJ1-2
V: TRBV7-2
D: .
DNA: TGTGCCAGCAGCTTAGGGACAGCCTCCTATGGCTACACCTTC
CDR3: CASSLGTASYGYTF

size: .
J: TRBJ2-7
V: TRBV7-2
D: .
DNA: TGTGCCAGCAGCTTAGACTACTCCTACGAGCAGTACTTC
CDR3: CASSLDYSYEQYF

size: .
J: TRBJ2-5
V: TRBV19
D: TRBD2
DNA: TGTGCCAGTAGTATGGACCGGCTAGCGGGTCCGAAAGAGACCCAGTACTTC
CDR3: CASSMDRLAGPKETQYF

size: .
J: TRBJ1-6
V: TRBV6-5
D: .
DNA: TGTGCCAGCAGTTACTCGTCAGGGGCGGATAATTCACCCCTCCACTTT
CDR3: CASSYSSGADNSPLHF

size: .
J: TRBJ2-3
V: TRBV29-1
D: TRBD2
DNA: TGCAGCGTTGAAGGGGGCGGTGCGGGGGTAGATACGCAGTATTTT
CDR3: CSVEGGGAGVDTQYF

size: .
J: TRBJ1-1
V: TRBV7-8
D: TRBD1
DNA: TGTGCCAGCAGCTTAGTGGGACAGGGGTTTTTGGCTGAAGCTTTCTTT
CDR3: CASSLVGQGFLAEAFF

size: .
J: TRBJ2-2
V: TRBV9
D: .
DNA: TGTGCCAGCAGCGTAGGGGGCGGAGACACCGGGGAGCTGTTTTTT
CDR3: CASSVGGGDTGELFF

size: .
J: TRBJ2-3
V: TRBV7-3
D: TRBD1
DNA: TGTGCCAGCAGCTCCAAGGGACAGGGGGCAGGTTGGGATACGCAGTATTTT
CDR3: CASSSKGQGAGWDTQYF

size: .
J: TRBJ1-4
V: TRBV7-3
D: .
DNA: TGTGCCAGCAGCTTACATCCCCAGGGAAAACTGTTTTTT
CDR3: CASSLHPQGKLFF

size: .
J: TRBJ1-1
V: TRBV29-1
D: .
DNA: TGCAGCGGGGCATCACAGATGAACACTGAAGCTTTCTTT
CDR3: CSGASQMNTEAFF

size: .
J: TRBJ2-5
V: TRBV27
D: .
DNA: TGTGCCAGCAGCTCGCCCGGGACAAGGAAAGAGACCCAGTACTTC
CDR3: CASSSPGTRKETQYF

size: .
J: TRBJ2-1
V: TRBV5-4
D: TRBD2
DNA: TGTGCCAGCAGCTTAGAGGGCGGGAGCGCCTACAATGAGCAGTTCTTC
CDR3: CASSLEGGSAYNEQFF

size: once
J: TRBJ1-5
V: TRBV5-5
D: TRBD1
DNA: TGTGCCAGCAGCTTGAGGACAGGACCCAATCAGCCCCAGCATTTT
CDR3: CASSLRTGPNQPQHF

size: .
J: TRBJ2-3
V: TRBV7-2
D: TRBD2
DNA: TGTGCCAGCAGCTTAAGTCAGCGGGGACTCACAGATACGCAGTATTTT
CDR3: CASSLSQRGLTDTQYF

size: .
J: TRBJ1-2
V: TRBV19
D: TRBD1
DNA: TGTGCCAGTAGAGACTCAGGGGGCGCCGGGGGCTACACCTTC
CDR3: CASRDSGGAGGYTF

size: .
J: TRBJ2-1
V: TRBV7-8
D: TRBD2
DNA: TGTGCCAGCAGCTTAAGGACTGCCGGGACTAGCGCCTCCAATGAGCAGTTCTTC
CDR3: CASSLRTAGTSASNEQFF

size: once
J: TRBJ1-2
V: TRBV30
D: .
DNA: TGTGCCTGGAGTCTGCTGACTGGGTCTAACTTC
CDR3: CAWSLLTGSNF

size: .
J: TRBJ2-1
V: TRBV7-2
D: TRBD1
DNA: TGTGCCAGCAGCTTAGACAACAGGGGCAATGAGCAGTTCTTC
CDR3: CASSLDNRGNEQFF

size: .
J: TRBJ2-7
V: TRBV9
D: TRBD2
DNA: TGTGCCAGCAGCGTAGGCCTAGCGGGAGTCTACGAGCAGTACTTC
CDR3: CASSVGLAGVYEQYF

size: .
J: TRBJ2-1
V: TRBV10-3
D: TRBD2
DNA: TGTGCCATCAGTGACGGAAGCGGGAGTATCTACAATGAGCAGTTCTTC
CDR3: CAISDGSGSIYNEQFF

size: .
J: TRBJ1-4
V: TRBV21-1
D: .
DNA: TGTGCCAGCAGCCCTTTAGAGGGGGCGAGAGAAGGGTTTGCAACTAATGAAAAACTGTTTTTT
CDR3: CASSPLEGAREGFATNEKLFF

size: .
J: TRBJ2-7
V: TRBV11-1
D: TRBD2
DNA: TGTGCCAGCAGCTTAAGACTAGCCGATACCTACGAGCAGTACTTC
CDR3: CASSLRLADTYEQYF

size: .
J: TRBJ2-3
V: TRBV10-3
D: TRBD1
DNA: TGTGCCATCAGTGGCGACAGGGGGGGTGGCACAGATACGCAGTATTTT
CDR3: CAISGDRGGGTDTQYF

size: .
J: TRBJ2-5
V: TRBV30
D: TRBD1
DNA: TGTGCCTGGAGTCCAGGGGGCTCAGTGGAGACCCAGTACTTC
CDR3: CAWSPGGSVETQYF

size: .
J: TRBJ1-4
V: TRBV18
D: .
DNA: TGTGCCAGCTCACCATCCAGGAATCTTAATGAAAAACTGTTTTTT
CDR3: CASSPSRNLNEKLFF

size: .
J: TRBJ1-5
V: TRBV28
D: .
DNA: TGTGCCAGCAGTGCCTATCGGGGAGAGGGGCCCCAGCATTTT
CDR3: CASSAYRGEGPQHF

size: .
J: TRBJ1-1
V: TRBV28
D: .
DNA: TGTGCCAGCAGGCGGGCGAACACTGAAGCTTTCTTT
CDR3: CASRRANTEAFF

size: medium-sized
J: TRBJ2-7
V: TRBV4-2
D: TRBD2
DNA: TGTGCCAGCAGCCAAGATCAGATAGCGGGAGCCGAGCAGTACTTC
CDR3: CASSQDQIAGAEQYF

size: .
J: TRBJ2-1
V: TRBV5-1
D: TRBD2
DNA: TGCGCCAGCAGCTTGAATAGCGGGCCCTACAATGAGCAGTTCTTC
CDR3: CASSLNSGPYNEQFF

size: .
J: TRBJ1-2
V: TRBV10-3
D: .
DNA: TGTGCCATCAGTGAGTCCGTGACAGGAGACTATGGCTACACCTTC
CDR3: CAISESVTGDYGYTF

size: once
J: TRBJ2-1
V: TRBV11-3
D: TRBD2
DNA: TGTGCCAGCAGCCCCGGACTAGCCGGGAGATACAATGAGCAGTTCTTC
CDR3: CASSPGLAGRYNEQFF